Described below is a single TCR beta chain sequence and its context. Its recognized antigen is unknown. No qualities accompany the bases; no much larger clone lies one base away. Reading the germline V gene gives CDR1 SGHTA and CDR2 FQGNSA. Relative to germline, V is missing 3 bases and J is missing 2 bases, with 4 bases of the junction outside any gene match. The CDR3 goes from the cysteine to the phenylalanine over 15 residues. CDR3 DNA is the only sequence kept; it has 45 bases, read in frame from the first base. Amplification of TCR beta CDR3 regions was carried out from RNA transcripts. The TCR CDR3 was subjected to a first round of RT-PCR using the HTBI primer set and the Qiagen OneStep RT-PCR kit. Libraries were constructed in a second round of multiplex PCR, after which size selection and purification were carried out. The libraries were sequenced on an Illumina HiSeq2000 using paired-end 100 bp reads. The study's own analysis went as follows. SOAPnuke was used to process the raw data, removing reads that contained adapters or uncalled bases, had a mean Phred below 15, or lacked an exact match to the constant primer or identifier. COPE v1.2.5 was used to merge the high-quality paired reads, and each unique nucleotide sequence was defined as a clonotype. Clonotypes were aligned to IMGT TRBV, TRBD and TRBJ reference segments using MiTCR v1.1. The analysis was restricted to V-J combinations with a frequency above 0.0001, which together covered around 99% of the repertoires. A TCS score was defined as the ratio of F50 (clonal expansion) to E x V (chaos), with BLOSUM62-based TCRdist applied between CDR3 peptides within each V-J. Welch's t-statistics and random forest reduced roughly 530 V-J features to roughly 13, which were used in a naive Bayes classifier (R e1071). TCRdb took the public reads, trimmed them with fastp at Q25, ran MiXCR for clone calling and kept in-frame beta chains. Rows merge per CDR3 protein into single entries with the most common DNA and genes. TCRdb's processing, not the authors' own work, is the source of the V and J calls. The sample table holds 140,000 or so distinct CDR3 sequences, of which 22% were seen once. 60% to 80% of the sample comes from the top ten.

Hyperthyroidism patients were newly diagnosed, had a disease duration of under 2 months, and were aged 18 to 65 years. Any patient with an uncontrolled infection, another autoimmune disease, pregnancy or lactation was excluded. Diagnoses were established on the basis of clinical symptoms, serum thyroxine and TRAb, thyroid ultrasound, and orbital computed tomography. Blood from progressor patients was collected at the time of first diagnosis with hyperthyroidism, before any ophthalmopathy symptoms had appeared. PBMCs were isolated from roughly 10 ml of fresh peripheral blood by Ficoll-Paque density gradient centrifugation. Progressor patients were first diagnosed with Graves' hyperthyroidism and then developed ophthalmopathy during follow-up. Total RNA was extracted using Trizol reagent, and RNA quality was assessed on an Agilent 2100 Bioanalyzer. This sample stems from a study of T cells in Graves' hyperthyroidism and ophthalmopathy (dated by TCRdb to the late 2010s). About the study as a whole: Peripheral blood samples were taken at initial diagnosis, before any treatment was given. A discovery cohort of 95 to 100 patients, 43 with Graves' ophthalmopathy and 57 with stable Graves' hyperthyroidism, was used to find distinguishing TCR V-J signatures. Prospective prediction of ophthalmopathy was tested in an independent validation cohort consisting of some 19 hyperthyroidism patients and over 15 patients who later progressed to ophthalmopathy. The approximately 90 discovery patients were randomly split 7:3 into training and test sets. In addition, the study compared T-cell repertoires in thyroid tissue and in blood from six Graves' hyperthyroidism patients. Following sampling, methimazole starting at 30 mg daily was given to hyperthyroidism patients, and high-dose intravenous methylprednisolone was given to ophthalmopathy patients. According to the paper, TCR Vbeta CDR3 sequencing was carried out on 135 peripheral blood samples, which came from fewer than 50 ophthalmopathy, under 85 hyperthyroidism and approximately 17 progressor patients.

General conclusions and limits of the study: In validation, the model predicted progression to ophthalmopathy with approximately 69% sensitivity and roughly 75% specificity, a median of approximately 6.7 months before onset. Sample size was not statistically predetermined, and investigators were not blinded to group allocation. Most expanded thyroid clonotypes (frequency above 0.001) were also detected in blood, a finding suggesting that blood repertoires may reflect thyroid immune responses. Ophthalmopathy was separated from stable hyperthyroidism by a 13 V-J signature model, with around 90% sensitivity and about 84% specificity obtained in cross-validation and 80%/75% obtained in testing.

This receptor chain uses TRBV7-2 and TRBJ1-5, with 7 bases aligning to TRBD1. This clonotype was obtained from a woman in her forties or fifties with Graves' hyperthyroidism that later progressed to Graves' ophthalmopathy. The sequencing sample was made of blood. For the CDR3, the sequence is CASSFTTGGNQPQHF. The nucleotides are TGTGCCAGCAGCTTCACAACAGGGGGCAATCAGCCCCAGCATTTT.